The sample holds a few counts of the clone carrying this T cell receptor beta chain. The CDR3 totals 15 residues. Germline loops: CDR1 SGHRS, CDR2 YFSETQ. The V end was cut by 0 bases, the J end by 4 bases, with 13 bases between. These data come from a study of T cells in Graves' hyperthyroidism and ophthalmopathy. Using RNA transcripts as the source, TCR beta CDR3 regions were amplified. HTBI primers were employed in a first-round RT-PCR of the TCR CDR3. TCRdb independently ran MiXCR on the multiplex PCR reads; one entry per CDR3 protein. The sample carries a few hundred thousand distinct CDR3 sequences, 11% to 15% recorded once.

The sample comprised blood. This chain joins TRBV5-1 and TRBJ2-5; D is perhaps TRBD1 or TRBD2 (5 bases each). The sequence came from a woman aged 25 to 39 with Graves' hyperthyroidism that later progressed to Graves' ophthalmopathy. CDR3 nucleotide sequence: TGCGCCAGCAGCTTGGAGCCGGGTGGGGGAGAGACCCAGTACTTC. Its translation is CASSLEPGGGETQYF. Complete variable domain (other parts from reference TRBV5-1 and TRBJ2-5): KAGVTQTPRYLIKTRGQQVTLSCSPISGHRSVSWYQQTPGQGLQFLFEYFSETQRNKGNFPGRFSGRQFSNSRSEMNVSTLELGDSALYLCASSLEPGGGETQYFGPGTRLLVL.